The 24 T cell receptor beta chains in this list originate from one sample, sequenced in a study of OX40 agonist ivuxolimab in advanced cancers. Some clones are missing from TCRdb's copy, which holds only in-frame ones; the method was immunoSEQ multiplex PCR. The repertoire has 50,000 to 70,000 clones, about 82% of them found once; the top ten carry over 2.5%. Sequencing used CD4+ or CD8+ T cells sorted from blood, obtained in a trial of the OX40 agonist ivuxolimab. Receptor source: an adult with an advanced solid tumor such as melanoma, head and neck, liver or kidney cancer.

This rearrangement joins TRBV27 to TRBJ2-1; TRBD1 is a possible D gene (6 bases). Germline CDR1 MNHEY, CDR2 SMNVEV (reference sequence). V lost 1 base and J 3 bases, leaving 13 bases between the germline ends. The CDR3 contains 16 residues. The CDR3 region has the DNA TGTGCCAGCAGTTTATTGGGGGCGGAATTCTACAATGAGCAGTTCTTC. It is translated as CASSLLGAEFYNEQFF.

In DNA, the CDR3 is TGTGCCAGCAGCTTAGGCCTAGCCGGGACAGATACGCAGTATTTT. Encoded protein: CASSLGLAGTDTQYF. The chain is built from TRBV13 and TRBJ2-3; D might be TRBD2 (5 bases). The length of the CDR3 is 15 residues. V dropped 0 bases and J dropped 3 bases, with 10 bases sitting between them. Germline values: CDR1 PRHDT, CDR2 FYEKMQ (reference sequence).

The chain combines TRBV5-4 with TRBJ2-7, with no clear D. Germline CDR1 is SGHNT and CDR2 is YYREEE (reference sequence). The CDR3 consists of 12 residues. V lost 2 bases and J lost 6, with 9 bases in between. The CDR3 spells CASSFGLGEQYF. The CDR3 region has the DNA TGTGCCAGCAGCTTTGGGCTCGGCGAGCAGTACTTC. Combining the CDR3 with reference TRBV5-4 and TRBJ2-7 gives the whole variable domain ETGVTQSPTHLIKTRGQQVTLRCSSQSGHNTVSWYQQALGQGPQFIFQYYREEENGRGNFPPRFSGLQFPNYSSELNVNALELDDSALYLCASSFGLGEQYFGPGTRLTVT.

The chain carries TRBV18 and TRBJ1-4; the D gene is possibly TRBD1 (5 bases). CDR1 and CDR2 (germline): KGHSH, LQKENI. The length of the CDR3 is 16 residues. V was trimmed by 3 bases and J by 7 bases, leaving 18 bases between them. The CDR3 coding sequence is TGTGCCAGCTCACCCCGCTCGGCAGGAGGGGCTGAAAAACTGTTTTTT. Its protein product is CASSPRSAGGAEKLFF.

The chain uses TRBV7-9 and TRBJ1-1; 12 positions agree with TRBD1. Germline CDR1 SEHNR, CDR2 FQNEAQ (reference sequence). The CDR3 contains 16 residues. Trimming removed 1 base from V and 4 bases from J; junction bases left unmatched: 4. The CDR3 protein is CASSLVAGQGATEAFF. Here the CDR3 DNA reads TGTGCCAGCAGCTTAGTAGCGGGACAGGGGGCCACTGAAGCTTTCTTT.

The rearrangement joins TRBV29-1 to TRBJ1-5; 8 nucleotides match TRBD1. Germline CDR1 and CDR2: SQVTM and ANQGSEA. The J segment lost 6 bases and the V segment lost 3 bases, leaving 4 bases of the junction unmatched. The CDR3 length is 13 residues. CDR3 amino acids: CSVEGQAGQPQHF. In nucleotides, the CDR3 is TGCAGCGTTGAGGGACAGGCCGGTCAGCCCCAGCATTTT.

The gene calls are TRBV30 and TRBJ1-5; D is unresolved. The ends were cut back, 1 base at V and 0 bases at J, with 13 bases in the middle. Germline CDR1 GTSNPN, CDR2 SVGIG (reference sequence). There are 16 residues in the CDR3. The DNA of the CDR3 is TGTGCCTGGAGTGCACGTGGGGTGGTTAGCAATCAGCCCCAGCATTTT. Translated, it gives CAWSARGVVSNQPQHF.

The chain has TRBV6-1 and TRBJ1-3, with 7 bases lining up with TRBD1. With V trimmed by 2 bases and J by 8 bases, 12 bases remained unmatched. This CDR3 region has 16 residues. Germline CDR1 is MNHNS and CDR2 is SASEGT. The CDR3 bases are TGTGCCAGCAGTGAAATATTAGGACCAACAGGGGACACCATATATTTT. Its translation is CASSEILGPTGDTIYF.

The chain has TRBV11-2 and TRBJ2-5; TRBD2 agrees at 11 bases. CDR1 and CDR2 from the germline V gene are SGHAT and FQNNGV. J gave up 2 bases and V 1 base, and 9 bases lay outside the gene matches. This CDR3 has 18 amino acids. The CDR3 sequence: CASSLVGSGRAGQETQYF. The CDR3 region has the DNA TGTGCCAGCAGCTTAGTTGGTAGCGGGAGGGCCGGGCAAGAGACCCAGTACTTC.

The rearrangement links TRBV4-3 to TRBJ1-1; D not resolved. Between the trimmed V and J ends, which lost 4 bases and 0 bases, there was a span of 12 bases. This CDR3 has 15 amino acids. The germline V gene encodes CDR1 LGHNA and CDR2 YSLEER. The CDR3: CASSRSGGLNTEAFF. The DNA of the CDR3 is TGCGCCAGCAGCCGATCGGGAGGCTTGAACACTGAAGCTTTCTTT.

The chain recombines TRBV2 with TRBJ2-7; D call uncertain. The germline V gene has CDR1 SNHLY and CDR2 FYNNEI. This CDR3 contains 15 residues. With 7 bases removed from V and 0 bases from J, the gap between germline ends came to 16 bases. The CDR3, as DNA: TGTGCCAGCAAAGTTTGGGAAGGTAGCTCCTACGAGCAGTACTTC. It specifies CASKVWEGSSYEQYF.

This chain joins TRBV10-3 and TRBJ2-3, with D maybe TRBD2 (5 bases). Germline CDR1 ENHRY, CDR2 SYGVKD. V was clipped by 8 bases and J by 1 base, with 16 bases between them. The CDR3 extends over 15 amino acids. CDR3 DNA sequence: TGTGCCATCGACGGAGGCACCACGGGCACAGATACGCAGTATTTT. Its protein is CAIDGGTTGTDTQYF.

This chain links TRBV27 with TRBJ2-7, with 8 bases lining up with TRBD2. Losses at the gene ends were 4 bases for V and 1 base for J; bases not matched to a gene: 18. The germline V gene encodes CDR1 MNHEY and CDR2 SMNVEV (reference sequence). The CDR3 sequence is 19 residues long. This chain's CDR3 is CASSSRPRLARASSYEQYF. The CDR3 DNA reads as TGTGCCAGCAGTTCCCGCCCCAGACTAGCGAGAGCTTCATCCTACGAGCAGTACTTC.

Only a few counts were recorded for this clone. The chain has TRBV4-3 and TRBJ1-1, with a tentative D call TRBD1 (6 bases). The CDR3 has 15 amino acids. The germline V and J ends were trimmed by 1 base and 1 base, with 10 bases remaining between them. CDR1 is LGHNA and CDR2 is YSLEER in the germline V gene. This CDR3 reads CASSQVTGRNTEAFF. Here the CDR3 DNA reads TGCGCCAGCAGCCAAGTCACAGGGAGGAACACTGAAGCTTTCTTT.

The chain joins TRBV10-3 to TRBJ1-5, with D possibly TRBD1 on 6 matching bases. The CDR3 has 16 residues. Trimming shortened V by 7 bases and J by 2 bases, and 18 bases separated the two germline ends. Germline V CDR1 and CDR2: ENHRY, SYGVKD. The CDR3 DNA reads as TGTGCCATCAATCCGACAGGTACAGGGTGCAATCAGCCCCAGCATTTT. Amino acid sequence: CAINPTGTGCNQPQHF.

About this clone itself: Other DNA sequences in the sample encode the same CDR3. This chain links TRBV30 with TRBJ2-5, with 7 bases lining up with TRBD1. The V and J ends lost 4 bases and 5 bases, in that order; junction bases with no gene match: 10. Per germline, CDR1 GTSNPN and CDR2 SVGIG (reference sequence). The CDR3 spans 14 residues. Here the CDR3 reads CAWKQPGGMETQYF. CDR3 sequence (DNA): TGTGCCTGGAAACAACCAGGGGGTATGGAGACCCAGTACTTC.

The chain carries TRBV9 and TRBJ1-3; D unresolved. The germline V and J ends were trimmed by 4 bases and 7 bases, with 15 bases remaining between them. The CDR3 contains 14 residues. Looked up from germline, CDR1 is SGDLS and CDR2 is YYNGEE. The CDR3 coding sequence is TGTGCCAGCAGCCTCGACGGCGCCCGTAACACCATATATTTT. This gives the protein CASSLDGARNTIYF.

The chain has TRBV7-6 and TRBJ2-6, with D perhaps TRBD1 (6 bases). This CDR3 has 17 amino acids. V lost 5 bases, J lost 3 bases, and 17 bases lay in between. Germline V gene data show CDR1 as SGHVS and CDR2 as FNYEAQ. The CDR3 DNA sequence: TGTGCCAGCAGCCCTCGTCAGGGGATCAGTGGGGCCAACGTCCTGACTTTC. It codes for CASSPRQGISGANVLTF.

This rearrangement joins TRBV29-1 to TRBJ1-2; TRBD1 might be the D (6 bases). CDR1 SQVTM and CDR2 ANQGSEA come from the germline V gene. The CDR3 has 13 amino acids. The germline V and J ends were trimmed by 5 bases and 4 bases, with 14 bases remaining between them. Written as DNA, the CDR3 is TGCAGCGTTCCTACAGGGTTGGGCTATGGCTACACCTTC. This encodes CSVPTGLGYGYTF.

The genes are TRBV10-3 and TRBJ2-5; 8 positions match TRBD2. The CDR3 is made up of 17 amino acids. The germline V gene encodes CDR1 ENHRY and CDR2 SYGVKD. V lost 6 bases, J lost 5 bases, and 17 bases stayed unmatched. CDR3 amino acids: CAIRSSPRGGVEETQYF. The CDR3 DNA sequence: TGTGCCATCAGATCTTCACCCCGGGGGGGAGTGGAGGAGACCCAGTACTTC.

V usage is TRBV19 and J usage is TRBJ1-1, with no clear D. The CDR3 has 13 amino acids. The germline V gene encodes CDR1 LNHDA and CDR2 SQIVND (reference sequence). Trimming removed 5 bases at V and 1 base at J, with 8 bases between. CDR3 in DNA: TGTGCCAGTAGTTTTTCCCAGAACACTGAAGCTTTCTTT. This gives the protein CASSFSQNTEAFF.

V usage is TRBV5-1 and J usage is TRBJ2-1; possible D gene TRBD2, 6 bases. Germline-derived CDR1 and CDR2 are SGHRS and YFSETQ. This CDR3 is 16 amino acids long. The germline V and J ends were trimmed by 0 bases and 2 bases, with 12 bases remaining between them. This chain's CDR3 is CASSLAPSEPYNEQFF. The CDR3 nucleotides are TGCGCCAGCAGCTTGGCCCCTAGCGAACCCTACAATGAGCAGTTCTTC.

The chain couples TRBV30 to TRBJ1-4, with 8 nucleotides matching TRBD1. Trimming took 2 bases from V and 10 from J; bases not matched to a gene: 6. The CDR3 length is 13 residues. Germline lookup yields CDR1 GTSNPN and CDR2 SVGIG (reference sequence). The CDR3 DNA is TGTGCCTGGAGTCAGGACAGGGAGGGAAAACTGTTTTTT. It yields the protein CAWSQDREGKLFF.

The V call is TRBV27, the J call TRBJ1-5; TRBD1 matches at 7 bases. The CDR3 contains 13 residues. V gave up 6 bases and J gave up 3 bases; unmatched junction bases: 2. Germline V gives CDR1 MNHEY, CDR2 SMNVEV (reference sequence). Here the CDR3 reads CASRDRLNQPQHF. The CDR3 DNA reads as TGTGCCAGCAGGGACAGGCTCAATCAGCCCCAGCATTTT.